The 28 T cell receptor beta chains below come from one sample, sequenced in a study of identical twins. TCRdb re-called the 5' RACE reads with MiXCR, one entry per CDR3 protein. The table includes 400,000 to 600,000 distinct CDR3 sequences, under 25% detected once. The same sample was also studied in work on yellow fever vaccine responses in identical twins.

Sequencing input: CD4+ T cells sorted from blood. These receptors came from a woman aged 18-29 years in good health.

The chain links TRBV5-1 to TRBJ2-7; possibly TRBD1 or TRBD2 for D (6 bases each). The CDR3 extends over 17 amino acids. In germline, CDR1 is SGHRS, CDR2 YFSETQ. V was pared by 1 base and J by 5 bases, with 22 bases between. CDR3 sequence (DNA): TGCGCCAGCAGCTTGTGGGGGCCTACGGGAGATAGTAACGAGCAGTACTTC. Amino acids: CASSLWGPTGDSNEQYF.

The chain recombines TRBV6-5 with TRBJ2-1, with TRBD2 matching 8 bases. CDR3 length: 12 residues. From germline, CDR1 is MNHEY and CDR2 SVGAGI. V trimming: 7 bases; J trimming: 12 bases; junction bases outside the gene matches: 8. The CDR3 region has the DNA TGTGCCAGCACCAACGGGGGGGGGACGCAGTTCTTC. This sequence encodes CASTNGGGTQFF.

This chain joins TRBV7-6 and TRBJ2-1; D is unclear. CDR1 SGHVS and CDR2 FNYEAQ come from the germline V gene. The CDR3 contains 15 residues. The germline V and J ends were trimmed by 6 bases and 2 bases, with 14 bases remaining between them. The CDR3 spells CASSPTTSAYNEQFF. The CDR3 region has the DNA TGTGCCAGCAGTCCTACTACATCGGCCTACAATGAGCAGTTCTTC. The whole variable domain, filled in from reference TRBV7-6 and TRBJ2-1, reads GAGVSQSPRYKVTKRGQDVALRCDPISGHVSLYWYRQALGQGPEFLTYFNYEAQQDKSGLPNDRFSAERPEGSISTLTIQRTEQRDSAMYRCASSPTTSAYNEQFFGPGTRLTVL.

This clonotype has just a few counts. V gene TRBV2 combines with J gene TRBJ2-2; D is ambiguous. Germline V gives CDR1 SNHLY, CDR2 FYNNEI. CDR3 length: 14 residues. Trimming took 2 bases from V and 2 from J, leaving 6 bases between them. In DNA, the CDR3 is TGTGCCAGCAGTGAATTGGTAAACACCGGGGAGCTGTTTTTT. It yields the protein CASSELVNTGELFF.

The rearrangement uses TRBV25-1 and TRBJ2-5; TRBD2 matches at 7 bases. Looked up from germline, CDR1 is MGHDK and CDR2 is SYGVNS. The CDR3 has 14 residues. Trimming cost V 4 bases and J 5 bases; bases outside gene matches: 7. CDR3 loop: CASSVQRGVETQYF. The CDR3 DNA is TGTGCCAGCAGTGTGCAACGGGGGGTGGAGACCCAGTACTTC.

V is TRBV5-1 and J is TRBJ2-2; 8 bases fit TRBD1. This CDR3 contains 16 residues. V was clipped by 7 bases and J by 0 bases; unmatched bases: 8. Per the germline V gene, CDR1 is SGHRS and CDR2 is YFSETQ. CDR3 loop: CASQRTTGANTGELFF. The CDR3, as DNA: TGCGCCAGCCAGAGAACGACAGGGGCGAACACCGGGGAGCTGTTTTTT.

The sample holds a few counts of this clonotype. This chain connects TRBV5-1 to TRBJ2-2, with TRBD2 matching 14 bases. J gave up 1 base and V 3 bases, and 5 bases lay outside the gene matches. CDR1 and CDR2 (germline): SGHRS, YFSETQ. The length of the CDR3 is 18 residues. CDR3 protein: CASSSGTSGSGNTGELFF. The CDR3 coding sequence is TGCGCCAGCAGCTCCGGGACTAGCGGGAGTGGGAACACCGGGGAGCTGTTTTTT.

The V gene is TRBV11-2, the J gene TRBJ2-7; D is unclear. The length of the CDR3 is 11 residues. Trimming took 3 bases from V and 5 from J, leaving 5 bases between them. CDR1 is SGHAT, CDR2 FQNNGV, per germline. The CDR3: CASSFNHEQYV. The CDR3 nucleotides are TGTGCCAGCAGCTTTAACCACGAGCAGTACGTC.

This chain links TRBV6-5 with TRBJ1-1; no definite D call. The V gene lost 2 bases and the J gene lost 0 bases, with 10 bases spanning the gap. Germline V CDR1 and CDR2: MNHEY, SVGAGI. The CDR3 is 15 amino acids. The CDR3 protein is CASSYPADLNTEAFF. The DNA for the CDR3 is TGTGCCAGCAGTTACCCGGCAGATTTGAACACTGAAGCTTTCTTT.

The V gene is TRBV7-2, the J gene TRBJ2-7; 7 nucleotides agree with TRBD2. V shed 1 base, J shed 4 bases, and the junction held 10 bases outside the gene matches. This CDR3 contains 16 residues. The germline V gene encodes CDR1 SGHTA and CDR2 FQGNSA. The CDR3 DNA sequence: TGTGCCAGCAGCTTAGGTTTCGGGGAGGGCCATTACGAGCAGTACTTC. Residues: CASSLGFGEGHYEQYF.

This clonotype occurred a few times. The chain links TRBV25-1 to TRBJ2-7; 7 bases are a match to TRBD1. Losses at the gene ends were 2 bases for V and 6 bases for J; bases not matched to a gene: 10. Germline CDR1 is MGHDK and CDR2 is SYGVNS. The length of the CDR3 is 15 residues. As DNA, the CDR3 is TGTGCCAGCAGTGAACCTGTTAACAGGGGTAGCGAGCAGTACTTC. Translating gives CASSEPVNRGSEQYF.

This clonotype was seen a handful of times. J is TRBJ2-3 and V is TRBV24-1, with D possibly TRBD1 on 6 matching bases. Germline lookup yields CDR1 KGHDR and CDR2 SFDVKD. Trimming removed 4 bases from V and 5 bases from J, with 9 bases in between. The CDR3 length is 13 residues. The CDR3 loop is CATSDSGVDTQYF. CDR3 nucleotide sequence: TGTGCCACCAGTGACTCAGGGGTAGATACGCAGTATTTT.

The J gene is TRBJ2-1, the V gene TRBV12-3 or TRBV12-4, with D unresolved. V was trimmed by 4 bases and J by 4 bases, leaving 5 bases between them. The CDR3 extends over 12 amino acids. Here the CDR3 reads CASSWLYNEQFF. The DNA of the CDR3 is TGTGCCAGCAGTTGGCTTTACAATGAGCAGTTCTTC.

The chain recombines TRBV29-1 with TRBJ2-1; 8 bases are a match to TRBD2. Germline V gene lookup returns CDR1 SQVTM and CDR2 ANQGSEA. The CDR3 is made up of 15 amino acids. J gave up 4 bases and V 5 bases, and 10 bases lay outside the gene matches. The CDR3 nucleotides read TGCAGCGTTCACGCGGTAGCTAGCGGGTACAATGAGCAGTTCTTC. Its protein is CSVHAVASGYNEQFF.

This clonotype came up a few times. The CDR3 sequence: CASSLYGLSTDTQYF. CDR3 nucleotides: TGTGCCAGCAGCTTGTATGGCCTAAGCACAGATACGCAGTATTTT. V and J are TRBV5-6 and TRBJ2-3, with no clear D. V was shortened by 1 base and J by 0 bases, with 9 bases between the two germline ends. The CDR3 runs to 15 residues. In germline, CDR1 is SGHDT, CDR2 YYEEEE. Full variable domain (remainder filled in from reference TRBV5-6 and TRBJ2-3): DAGVTQSPTHLIKTRGQQVTLRCSPKSGHDTVSWYQQALGQGPQFIFQYYEEEERQRGNFPDRFSGHQFPNYSSELNVNALLLGDSALYLCASSLYGLSTDTQYFGPGTRLTVL.

This clonotype occurred a few times. The V call is TRBV28, the J call TRBJ2-7, with D unclear. The CDR3 length is 12 residues. The germline V and J ends were trimmed by 4 bases and 7 bases, with 11 bases remaining between them. Germline V gene lookup returns CDR1 MDHEN and CDR2 SYDVKM. The CDR3 region is CASSSKEKEQYF. CDR3 bases: TGTGCCAGCAGTTCGAAGGAGAAAGAGCAGTACTTC.

This clonotype came up a few times. The CDR3 coding sequence is TGTGCCAGCAGACGGACAGGGACAGATACGCAGTATTTT. Residues: CASRRTGTDTQYF. The gene calls are TRBV5-5 and TRBJ2-3, with 8 bases matching TRBD1. The CDR3 length is 13 residues. Per germline, CDR1 SGHKS and CDR2 YYEKEE (reference sequence). The V and J ends lost 5 bases and 3 bases, in that order; junction bases with no gene match: 2.

This clonotype was counted ten times or more. V usage is TRBV20-1 and J usage is TRBJ2-1, with TRBD2 as a possible D gene (6 bases). The germline CDR1 and CDR2 sequences are DFQATT and SNEGSKA (reference sequence). The CDR3 has 12 amino acids. The V gene lost 3 bases and the J gene lost 7 bases, with 10 bases spanning the gap. In nucleotides, the CDR3 is TGCAGTGCTAGGGGGGGAGGTAATGAGCAGTTCTTC. It encodes CSARGGGNEQFF.

The rearrangement links TRBV11-2 to TRBJ2-3; TRBD2 matches at 7 bases. This CDR3 contains 16 residues. CDR1 is SGHAT and CDR2 is FQNNGV in the germline V gene. V was pared by 1 base and J by 2 bases, with 6 bases of the junction left unmatched. CDR3 residues: CASSLAAGEPTDTQYF. CDR3 coding DNA: TGTGCCAGCAGCTTAGCTGCGGGGGAACCCACAGATACGCAGTATTTT.

The chain couples TRBV5-1 to TRBJ2-2; either TRBD1 or TRBD2 may supply D (5 bases each). The CDR3 length is 15 residues. The ends were cut back, 1 base at V and 5 bases at J, with 12 bases in the middle. Germline CDR1 reads SGHRS; CDR2 reads YFSETQ. The CDR3 coding sequence is TGCGCCAGCAGCTTGCTGGGGGAGCCTACCGGGGAGCTGTTTTTT. It yields the protein CASSLLGEPTGELFF. The full variable domain, its missing parts supplied by reference TRBV5-1 and TRBJ2-2, is KAGVTQTPRYLIKTRGQQVTLSCSPISGHRSVSWYQQTPGQGLQFLFEYFSETQRNKGNFPGRFSGRQFSNSRSEMNVSTLELGDSALYLCASSLLGEPTGELFFGEGSRLTVL.

The CDR3 loop reads CASSQVDQGQTQYF. CDR3 nucleotides: TGTGCCAGCAGCCAAGTCGACCAGGGCCAGACCCAGTACTTC. This rearrangement joins TRBV3-1 to TRBJ2-5, with TRBD1 as a possible D gene (5 bases). CDR1 LGHDT and CDR2 YNNKEL come from the germline V gene (reference sequence). This CDR3 has 14 residues. Trimming took 1 base from V and 6 from J, leaving 12 bases between them.

This clonotype was seen more than once but under ten times. The rearrangement uses TRBV15 and TRBJ1-4, with 12 bases that match TRBD1. The CDR3 sequence is 15 residues long. Trimming removed 3 bases from V and 6 bases from J; junction bases left unmatched: 2. Germline CDR1 LNHNV, CDR2 YYDKDF (reference sequence). The CDR3 region has the DNA TGTGCCACCAGCAGGGGACAGGGGGCTGATGAAAAACTGTTTTTT. This translates into CATSRGQGADEKLFF.

This clonotype was recorded once. This chain connects TRBV19 to TRBJ2-2; tentative D call: TRBD1 (6 bases). CDR3 length: 14 amino acids. Per germline, CDR1 LNHDA and CDR2 SQIVND (reference sequence). V was trimmed by 3 bases and J by 3 bases, leaving 8 bases between them. The CDR3 sequence is CASSMSGDTGELFF. CDR3 coding DNA: TGTGCCAGTAGTATGTCAGGGGACACCGGGGAGCTGTTTTTT.

The V and J genes are TRBV20-1 and TRBJ2-3, with 9 bases aligning to TRBD2. This CDR3 is 15 amino acids long. Germline lookup yields CDR1 DFQATT and CDR2 SNEGSKA (reference sequence). J gave up 6 bases and V 5 bases, and 12 bases lay outside the gene matches. The CDR3 loop is CSARTGTSRSDTQYF. The CDR3, as DNA: TGCAGTGCTCGAACCGGGACTAGCCGTTCTGATACGCAGTATTTT.

This sequence joins TRBV2 and TRBJ2-1; a possible D gene is TRBD1 (5 bases). CDR3 length: 14 amino acids. Germline loops: CDR1 SNHLY, CDR2 FYNNEI. V gave up 3 bases and J gave up 2 bases, with 8 bases separating them. The CDR3 bases are TGTGCCAGCAGTGACAGGGTAGCCTACAATGAGCAGTTCTTC. Its protein product is CASSDRVAYNEQFF.

This clonotype showed up many times. The chain recombines TRBV12-3 or TRBV12-4 with TRBJ2-1; a weak D match, TRBD1 (6 bases). Trimming stripped 5 bases from V and 8 bases from J, with 7 bases between. CDR3 size: 11 residues. The CDR3 bases are TGTGCCAGCAGTACAGGGCATGAGCAGTTCTTC. Translated, it gives CASSTGHEQFF.

V is TRBV7-9 and J is TRBJ2-7; D is undetermined. Germline values: CDR1 SEHNR, CDR2 FQNEAQ (reference sequence). The CDR3 totals 14 residues. With 2 bases removed from V and 5 bases from J, the gap between germline ends came to 13 bases. The CDR3: CASSLTTVPHEQYF. CDR3 bases: TGTGCCAGCAGCTTAACGACGGTTCCCCACGAGCAGTACTTC.

This chain uses TRBV27 with TRBJ1-1, with TRBD1 matching 7 bases. Germline V lookup: CDR1 MNHEY, CDR2 SMNVEV (reference sequence). The V and J ends lost 6 bases and 1 base, in that order; junction bases with no gene match: 8. The CDR3 loop spans 15 amino acids. CDR3 in DNA: TGTGCCAGCAGACCACTACAGGGGAAGAACACTGAAGCTTTCTTT. Translation: CASRPLQGKNTEAFF.